A single sample gave rise to the 22 T cell receptor beta chains below, sequenced in a study of PD-1 blockade in classical Hodgkin lymphoma. All the patients suffered relapse after autologous stem cell transplantation, and brentuximab vedotin exposure differed. Magnetic negative selection isolated CD8+ T cells from thawed PBMCs. Measured with immunoSEQ multiplex PCR; TCRdb has only the in-frame clones, and not every one. In the table there are 12,000 or so clones, roughly 80% of which are singletons. Here the sequenced sample was CD8+ T cells from blood, taken at baseline. The receptor source for this set is a human donor with classical Hodgkin lymphoma.

The J gene is TRBJ2-7, the V gene TRBV6-1; 11 bases are a match to TRBD2. The germline CDR1 and CDR2 sequences are MNHNS and SASEGT. The V and J ends lost 2 bases and 3 bases, in that order; junction bases with no gene match: 3. The CDR3 spans 15 residues. The CDR3 region has the DNA TGTGCCAGCAGTGAATTAACTAGCGGGAGCTACGAGCAGTACTTC. Translation: CASSELTSGSYEQYF.

The V call is TRBV28, the J call TRBJ2-7; 7 bases align to TRBD2. The germline gives CDR1 MDHEN, CDR2 SYDVKM. V lost 0 bases to trimming and J lost 3 bases; unmatched junction nucleotides: 2. CDR3 length: 14 amino acids. The CDR3 DNA sequence: TGTGCCAGCAGTTTATGGCTAGCGGTCTACGAGCAGTACTTC. Protein product: CASSLWLAVYEQYF.

The chain employs TRBV10-3 and TRBJ2-1, with 8 bases fitting TRBD2. There are 15 residues in the CDR3. The ends lost 9 bases at V and 8 bases at J; junction bases unmatched: 15. Germline V CDR1 and CDR2: ENHRY, SYGVKD. This CDR3 reads CAILHPREGRHEQFF. CDR3 nucleotide sequence: TGTGCCATTCTTCATCCTCGGGAGGGCCGCCATGAGCAGTTCTTC.

This sequence joins TRBV7-6 and TRBJ2-1; 7 bases are shared with TRBD2. V shed 6 bases, J shed 5 bases, and the junction held 10 bases outside the gene matches. The CDR3 contains 15 residues. From germline, CDR1 is SGHVS and CDR2 FNYEAQ. In DNA form, the CDR3 reads TGTGCCAGCAGAAGTCTAGCGGTGCCGGACAATGAGCAGTTCTTC. It codes for CASRSLAVPDNEQFF.

The V call is TRBV18, the J call TRBJ2-1; the D is unclear. Germline CDR1 and CDR2: KGHSH and LQKENI. The germline V and J ends were trimmed by 4 bases and 2 bases, with 3 bases remaining between them. This CDR3 is 12 amino acids long. The CDR3 sequence is CASSHPYNEQFF. CDR3 DNA sequence: TGTGCCAGCTCACACCCCTACAATGAGCAGTTCTTC.

The genes are TRBV25-1 and TRBJ2-3, with 8 bases lining up with TRBD1. The CDR3 loop spans 15 amino acids. The V segment lost 7 bases and the J segment 4 bases; nucleotides outside the gene matches: 10. Per the germline V gene, CDR1 is MGHDK and CDR2 is SYGVNS. CDR3 bases: TGTGCCAGCACTCCGGGACAGGATGGACCAGATACGCAGTATTTT. Translation: CASTPGQDGPDTQYF.

The CDR3 DNA reads TGTGCCAGCAGCTTAGCGGAGCAGGGGGTAGGGGCAGATACGCAGTATTTT. The encoded protein is CASSLAEQGVGADTQYF. The V call is TRBV7-9, the J call TRBJ2-3, with 7 bases aligning to TRBD1. Trimming at V came to 0 bases and at J to 4 bases, leaving 10 bases not matched to a gene. The length of the CDR3 is 17 residues. The germline V gene encodes CDR1 SEHNR and CDR2 FQNEAQ (reference sequence).

The rearrangement links TRBV30 to TRBJ2-7; D gene uncertain. CDR3 length equals 11 residues. The V and J ends lost 2 bases and 6 bases respectively, with 8 bases between them. Per the germline V gene, CDR1 is GTSNPN and CDR2 is SVGIG (reference sequence). The DNA for the CDR3 is TGTGCCTGGAGTTGGGGTCTCGAGCAGTACTTC. Translation gives CAWSWGLEQYF.

V usage is TRBV19 and J usage is TRBJ1-1, with D uncertain. This CDR3 is built from 16 residues. Looked up from germline, CDR1 is LNHDA and CDR2 is SQIVND (reference sequence). V lost 0 bases and J lost 0, with 11 bases in between. The CDR3 loop reads CASSIEAGRMNTEAFF. The CDR3 DNA follows: TGTGCCAGTAGTATAGAGGCCGGCCGCATGAACACTGAAGCTTTCTTT.

CDR3 nucleotide sequence: TGTGCCAGCAGTACTAAAGCAATAGCCAAAAACATTCAGTACTTC. It yields the protein CASSTKAIAKNIQYF. The chain joins TRBV28 to TRBJ2-4, with D unclear. V lost 5 bases and J lost 0, with 11 bases in between. This CDR3 has 15 amino acids. CDR1 and CDR2 (germline): MDHEN, SYDVKM. The full variable domain, completed using reference TRBV28 and TRBJ2-4, is DVKVTQSSRYLVKRTGEKVFLECVQDMDHENMFWYRQDPGLGLRLIYFSYDVKMKEKGDIPEGYSVSREKKERFSLILESASTNQTSMYLCASSTKAIAKNIQYFGAGTRLSVL.

The chain combines TRBV13 with TRBJ1-1, with TRBD1 identical over 7 bases. The CDR3 consists of 16 residues. V lost 5 bases, J lost 0 bases, and 9 bases stayed unmatched. Germline V CDR1 and CDR2: PRHDT, FYEKMQ (reference sequence). CDR3 DNA sequence: TGTGCCAGCAGCCTCAGGGGGTCGGGGATGAACACTGAAGCTTTCTTT. Translated: CASSLRGSGMNTEAFF.

Judged by abundance, this clone is medium-sized. This chain joins TRBV6-5 and TRBJ1-2; 10 bases are shared with TRBD1. The CDR3 has 14 amino acids. The germline V gene encodes CDR1 MNHEY and CDR2 SVGAGI. The J segment lost 8 bases and the V segment lost 7 bases, leaving 10 bases of the junction unmatched. The CDR3 coding sequence is TGTGCCAGCACCACCGGGACAGGGGCAATAGGCTACACCTTC. Translation gives CASTTGTGAIGYTF.

This clone showed up just a few times. The V and J genes are TRBV5-1 and TRBJ1-2; D is unclear. Germline assignment: CDR1 SGHRS and CDR2 YFSETQ. V shed 1 base and J shed 0 bases, with 10 bases lying between them. The CDR3 loop spans 15 amino acids. In DNA form, the CDR3 reads TGCGCCAGCAGCTTGCAGGAGTCCGCTAACTATGGCTACACCTTC. Encoded protein: CASSLQESANYGYTF.

This chain links TRBV30 with TRBJ2-2, with a possible D match to TRBD2 (6 bases). The CDR3 is 15 amino acids. Between the trimmed V and J ends, which lost 2 bases and 5 bases, there was a span of 15 bases. Germline CDR1 reads GTSNPN; CDR2 reads SVGIG (reference sequence). The CDR3 DNA sequence: TGTGCCTGGAGTCCCATCGGGAGTCTGACCGGGGAGCTGTTTTTT. This translates into CAWSPIGSLTGELFF.

J is TRBJ1-1 and V is TRBV6-5; D perhaps matches TRBD1 (6 bases). There are 14 residues in the CDR3. The V and J ends lost 0 bases and 2 bases respectively, with 7 bases between them. Per germline, CDR1 MNHEY and CDR2 SVGAGI. CDR3 region: CASSYSDRNTEAFF. In nucleotides, the CDR3 is TGTGCCAGCAGTTACTCGGACAGAAACACTGAAGCTTTCTTT.

This rearrangement joins TRBV5-8 to TRBJ2-1; 14 positions agree with TRBD2. The CDR3 loop spans 16 amino acids. Germline CDR1 is SGHTS and CDR2 is YDEGEE. V dropped 4 bases and J dropped 8; count of bases not matched to a gene: 8. CDR3 sequence: CASSPGTSGSLYEQFF. The CDR3 coding sequence is TGTGCCAGCAGCCCGGGGACTAGCGGGAGTTTATATGAGCAGTTCTTC.

The chain recombines TRBV4-1 with TRBJ2-2; 13 nucleotides agree with TRBD2. The CDR3 contains 19 residues. Germline-derived CDR1 and CDR2 are MGHRA and YSYEKL. The J segment lost 0 bases and the V segment lost 0 bases, leaving 4 bases of the junction unmatched. This chain's CDR3 is CASSQDRTSGSSNTGELFF. In DNA, the CDR3 is TGCGCCAGCAGCCAAGACCGGACTAGCGGGAGTTCGAACACCGGGGAGCTGTTTTTT.

The rearrangement joins TRBV27 to TRBJ1-5; D uncertain. The V gene lost 2 bases and the J gene lost 0 bases, with 2 bases spanning the gap. Germline V gene data show CDR1 as MNHEY and CDR2 as SMNVEV (reference sequence). CDR3 size: 13 residues. The CDR3 DNA reads TGTGCCAGCAGTTTACATAGCAATCAGCCCCAGCATTTT. This sequence encodes CASSLHSNQPQHF.

The chain is built from TRBV5-1 and TRBJ2-7; D possibly uses TRBD1 or TRBD2 (6 bases each). V was trimmed by 4 bases and J by 2 bases, leaving 19 bases between them. Germline loops: CDR1 SGHRS, CDR2 YFSETQ. The CDR3 sequence is 16 residues long. CDR3 residues: CASSPRKGGEPYEQYF. CDR3 nucleotides: TGCGCCAGCAGCCCACGCAAGGGGGGAGAACCCTACGAGCAGTACTTC.

The gene calls are TRBV28 and TRBJ1-1; 8 positions match TRBD1. Germline trimming cut 2 bases from V and 10 bases from J; bases unmatched to any gene: 6. The CDR3 sequence is 13 residues long. Per germline, CDR1 MDHEN and CDR2 SYDVKM. The CDR3: CASSLADRVGAFF. For the CDR3, the DNA is TGTGCCAGCAGTTTAGCGGACAGGGTAGGAGCTTTCTTT.

The V and J genes are TRBV2 and TRBJ2-7, with a possible D match to TRBD1 (6 bases). The ends were cut back, 6 bases at V and 4 bases at J, with 19 bases in the middle. The CDR3 length is 15 residues. From germline, CDR1 is SNHLY and CDR2 FYNNEI. The CDR3 reads CASRKETGTLYEQYF. The CDR3, as DNA: TGTGCCAGCAGGAAGGAGACAGGCACTCTTTACGAGCAGTACTTC.

The J gene is TRBJ2-3, the V gene TRBV29-1, with D perhaps being TRBD1 or TRBD2 (6 bases each). The germline V and J ends were trimmed by 3 bases and 2 bases, with 24 bases remaining between them. This CDR3 is 18 amino acids long. The germline CDR1 and CDR2 sequences are SQVTM and ANQGSEA. The CDR3 DNA sequence: TGCAGCGTTGACGACATTAAGGGCGGGACAAGAGACACAGATACGCAGTATTTT. This codes for CSVDDIKGGTRDTDTQYF.